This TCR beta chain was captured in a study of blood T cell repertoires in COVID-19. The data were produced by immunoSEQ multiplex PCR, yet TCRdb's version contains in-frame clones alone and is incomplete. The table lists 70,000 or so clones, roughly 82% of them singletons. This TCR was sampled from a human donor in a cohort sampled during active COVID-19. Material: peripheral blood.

The CDR3 DNA is TGTGCCAGCAGTTTACCCGGTACCTATGGCTACACCTTC. Its translation: CASSLPGTYGYTF. V gene TRBV12-3 or TRBV12-4 combines with J gene TRBJ1-2; D not resolved. Between the trimmed V and J ends, which lost 2 bases and 4 bases, there was a span of 8 bases. This CDR3 has 13 residues.